This T cell receptor (beta chain) was found in a study of cytomegalovirus exposure and HLA in healthy donors. Looking at the study overall: The roughly 120 validation repertoires matched the approximately 670 first-cohort repertoires in platform, a later analysis reported. General observations from the study: According to a subsequent analysis, TCR clusters from the first cohort were inclined to appear together in the roughly 120 validation repertoires. Listed as cytomegalovirus-associated were around 160 TCR beta chains.

This clone appeared once. Its antigen is currently unknown. Clones were sequenced by immunoSEQ multiplex PCR, and TCRdb holds only the in-frame ones, with some missing. The table lists around 400,000 clones, about nine tenths of them singletons. Trimming cost V 4 bases and J 1 base, with 7 bases left between them. The germline gives CDR1 MNHEY, CDR2 SMNVEV (reference sequence). The length of the CDR3 is 13 residues. Donors were drawn from the roughly 130-subject validation cohort, separate from the roughly 700-subject first cohort. This TCR came from a woman aged 18-29 years in good health and CMV-seronegative. Sequencing input: PBMCs. This chain uses TRBV27 with TRBJ1-1; D call uncertain. CDR3 sequence: CASSSLTNTEAFF. CDR3 bases: TGTGCCAGCAGTTCACTTACGAACACTGAAGCTTTCTTT.